This TCR beta chain was sequenced during a study of cytomegalovirus exposure and HLA in healthy donors. Background on the study: Counted in an early data release were 75 million to 85 million unique TCRs from HLA-typed donors.

As regards this clone: Its antigen is as yet unknown.

Primers included in the PCR were 60 Vbeta and 13 Jbeta primers. Assay used: immunoSEQ multiplex PCR; TCRdb lists only in-frame clones, some missing. The data hold about 170,000 clones, with roughly 80% observed a single time. Findings of the study overall: An analysis that came later showed most CMV-associated TCR beta chains appearing HLA-restricted.

With 2 bases clipped from V and 5 bases from J, the junction kept 3 bases outside the gene matches. The CDR3 totals 14 residues. Per germline, CDR1 SGHRS and CDR2 YFSETQ. The chain combines TRBV5-1 with TRBJ2-7, with 11 bases lining up with TRBD2. The clonotype comes from a boy aged 2 to 10 in good health and CMV-seronegative. Source material: PBMCs. The CDR3 DNA is TGCGCCAGCAGCTTTACTAGCGGGAGCAACGAGCAGTACTTC. Translating gives CASSFTSGSNEQYF.